This T cell receptor beta chain was obtained from a study of cytomegalovirus exposure and HLA in healthy donors. General study findings and limits: Researchers counted roughly 160 TCR beta chains as cytomegalovirus-associated.

In regard to this clone: Its antigen is undetermined.

The PCR made use of 60 Vbeta and 13 Jbeta primers. Measured with immunoSEQ multiplex PCR; TCRdb has only the in-frame clones, and not every one. Seen here are around 150,000 clones, around 80% observed once, and the top ten hold approximately 15%. The receptor's source is a woman aged 40-49 years in good health and CMV-seronegative. The sample taken for sequencing was PBMCs.

The CDR3 sequence: CASSVSSSGSYEQYF. The CDR3, as DNA: TGTGCCAGCAGCGTAAGCAGTTCCGGGTCCTACGAGCAGTACTTC. This chain connects TRBV9 to TRBJ2-7; D uncertain. Trimming pared 1 base from V and 1 base from J, leaving 12 bases between. CDR1 and CDR2 (germline): SGDLS, YYNGEE. The CDR3 covers 15 residues.